This T cell receptor beta chain was captured by sequencing in a study of T cell responses to AZD1222 COVID-19 vaccine. Concerning this clone itself: Its antigen is unidentified.

Sequencing was performed with immunoSEQ multiplex PCR; in TCRdb, only in-frame clones are kept and a portion is missing. The sample shows about 120,000 clones, around 89% of them seen only once. Germline V gene lookup returns CDR1 MDHEN and CDR2 SYDVKM. The V gene lost 2 bases and the J gene lost 4 bases, with 3 bases spanning the gap. The CDR3 covers 11 residues. The study, taken as a whole, reports: Baseline serology detected seropositivity in only six or seven AZD1222 recipients. Vaccination with two AZD1222 doses was followed by a rise in Spike-specific TCR breadth and depth. The donors showed a predominance of white British ancestry and of females, with possible underestimation of clonal diversity.

This specimen was peripheral blood, taken 28 days after the second AZD1222 dose. This sequence originates from an adult who received the AZD1222 COVID-19 vaccine. The V gene is TRBV28, the J gene TRBJ2-7; D not certain. In DNA form, the CDR3 reads TGTGCCAGCAGTTTACATTACGAGCAGTACTTC. It encodes CASSLHYEQYF.